Included here is one T cell receptor (beta chain) sequence, with context. The antigen is unknown. This entry belongs to a study of T cell repertoires in cytomegalovirus infection. Study at large: An indication of both CMV infection and matching HLA type came from public TCR beta signatures.

Whole-study findings and limits: People with CMV and the relevant HLA were identified by cumulative public TCR beta family frequency. Across the ex vivo response, the dominant clonotypes were HLA-C-restricted CMV-specific TCR beta clonotypes.

TCRdb re-derived calls from the reads in MiXCR, one entry per CDR3 protein. The repertoire holds fewer than 400,000 distinct CDR3 sequences, with over 15% as singletons. Germline trimming cut 3 bases from V and 7 bases from J; bases unmatched to any gene: 5. The CDR3 is made up of 14 amino acids. Germline loops: CDR1 DFQATT, CDR2 SNEGSKA (reference sequence). The rearrangement joins TRBV20-1 to TRBJ2-1, with 11 bases aligning to TRBD2. The sequencing sample was made of PBMCs. This TCR derives from a human donor in good health (CMV status not recorded). Some clones in this sample may be carry-over from other donors' samples. The CDR3 spells CSASLAGGNNEQFF. The CDR3 DNA sequence: TGCAGTGCTAGCCTAGCGGGAGGAAATAATGAGCAGTTCTTC.